This TCR beta chain was retrieved from a study of long-term antiretroviral therapy in people with HIV. The study's findings and limits: Information on adherence to ART, viral resistance or therapy changes was unavailable. Repertoires with HIV possessed tighter CDR3 length spans than those of controls.

The assay, immunoSEQ v3.0, was run at survey level. Repertoires were generated with immunoSEQ multiplex PCR, while TCRdb's copy carries only in-frame clones and drops some. Of tens of thousands of clones in the sample, over 80% were seen once. In the case of this clone: Its target is not known.

The specimen comprised unsorted PBMCs, sampled 1.2 years after starting antiretroviral therapy. This sequence originates from a woman between 35 and 50 years old with HIV.

This CDR3 is CASSLLGGHFYEQYF. The CDR3 nucleotides are TGTGCCAGCAGTTTATTAGGGGGGCATTTCTACGAGCAGTACTTC. This rearrangement joins TRBV27 to TRBJ2-7; D is possibly TRBD1 or TRBD2 (6 bases each). The CDR3 spans 15 residues. The ends were cut back, 1 base at V and 3 bases at J, with 13 bases in the middle. In germline, CDR1 is MNHEY, CDR2 SMNVEV (reference sequence).